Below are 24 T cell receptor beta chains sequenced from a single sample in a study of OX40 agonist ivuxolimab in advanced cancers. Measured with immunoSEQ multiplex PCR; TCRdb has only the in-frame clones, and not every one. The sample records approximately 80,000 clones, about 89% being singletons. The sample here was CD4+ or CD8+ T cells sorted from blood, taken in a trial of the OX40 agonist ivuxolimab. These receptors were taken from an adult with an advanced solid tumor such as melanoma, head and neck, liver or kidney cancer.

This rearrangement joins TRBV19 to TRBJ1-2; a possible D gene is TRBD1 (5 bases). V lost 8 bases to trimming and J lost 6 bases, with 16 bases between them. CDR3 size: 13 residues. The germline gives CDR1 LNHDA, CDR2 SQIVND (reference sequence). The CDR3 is CASLRRDSDGYTF. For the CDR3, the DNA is TGTGCCAGTCTTAGGAGGGACTCAGATGGCTACACCTTC.

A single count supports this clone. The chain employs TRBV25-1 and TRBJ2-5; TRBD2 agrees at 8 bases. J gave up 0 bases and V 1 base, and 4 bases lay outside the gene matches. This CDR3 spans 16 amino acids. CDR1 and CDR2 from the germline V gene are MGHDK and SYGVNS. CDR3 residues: CASSEWGSGNQETQYF. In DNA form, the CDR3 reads TGTGCCAGCAGTGAATGGGGTAGCGGGAACCAAGAGACCCAGTACTTC.

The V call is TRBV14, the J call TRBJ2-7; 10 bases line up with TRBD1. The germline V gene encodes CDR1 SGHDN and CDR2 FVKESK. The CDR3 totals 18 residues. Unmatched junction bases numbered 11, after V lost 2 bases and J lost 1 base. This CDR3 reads CASSQLGLGTGASYEQYF. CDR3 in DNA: TGTGCCAGCAGCCAACTTGGGCTCGGGACAGGGGCTTCCTACGAGCAGTACTTC. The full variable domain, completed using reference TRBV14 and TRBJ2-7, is EAGVTQFPSHSVIEKGQTVTLRCDPISGHDNLYWYRRVMGKEIKFLLHFVKESKQDESGMPNNRFLAERTGGTYSTLKVQPAELEDSGVYFCASSQLGLGTGASYEQYFGPGTRLTVT.

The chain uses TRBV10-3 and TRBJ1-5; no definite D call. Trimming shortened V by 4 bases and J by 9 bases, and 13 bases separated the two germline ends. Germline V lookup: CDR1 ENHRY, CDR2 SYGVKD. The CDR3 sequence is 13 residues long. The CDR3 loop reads CAISGAESGPQHF. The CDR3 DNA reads TGTGCCATCAGTGGTGCGGAATCGGGGCCCCAGCATTTT.

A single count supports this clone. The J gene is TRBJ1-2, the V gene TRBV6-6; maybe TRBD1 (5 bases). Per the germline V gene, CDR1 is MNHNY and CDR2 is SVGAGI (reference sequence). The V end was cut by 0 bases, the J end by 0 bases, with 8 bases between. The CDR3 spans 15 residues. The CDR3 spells CASSYSRGANYGYTF. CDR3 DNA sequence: TGTGCCAGCAGTTACTCTAGGGGAGCTAACTATGGCTACACCTTC.

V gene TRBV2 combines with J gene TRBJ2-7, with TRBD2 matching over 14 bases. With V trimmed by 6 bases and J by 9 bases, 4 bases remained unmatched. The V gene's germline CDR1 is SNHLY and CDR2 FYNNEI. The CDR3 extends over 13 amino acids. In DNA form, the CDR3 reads TGTGCCAGCAGGACTAGCGGGAGGGCCGGGCAGTACTTC. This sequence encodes CASRTSGRAGQYF.

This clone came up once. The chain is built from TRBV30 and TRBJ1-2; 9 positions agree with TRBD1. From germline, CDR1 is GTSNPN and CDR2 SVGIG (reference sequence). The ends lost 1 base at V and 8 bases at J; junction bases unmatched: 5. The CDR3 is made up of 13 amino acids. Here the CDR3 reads CAWSAGQGMGYTF. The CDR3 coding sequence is TGTGCCTGGAGTGCAGGACAGGGGATGGGCTACACCTTC.

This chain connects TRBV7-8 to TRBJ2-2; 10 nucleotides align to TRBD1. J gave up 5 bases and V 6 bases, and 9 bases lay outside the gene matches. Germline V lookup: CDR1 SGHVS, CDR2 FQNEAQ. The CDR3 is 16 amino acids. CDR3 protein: CASSDSTGGLTGELFF. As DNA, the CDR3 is TGTGCCAGCAGTGACTCGACAGGGGGCTTAACCGGGGAGCTGTTTTTT.

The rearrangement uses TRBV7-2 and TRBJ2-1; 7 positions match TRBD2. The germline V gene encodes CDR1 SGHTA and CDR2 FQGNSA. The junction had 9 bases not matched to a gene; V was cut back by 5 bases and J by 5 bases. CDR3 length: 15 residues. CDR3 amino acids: CASSARLAANNEQFF. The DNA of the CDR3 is TGTGCCAGCAGCGCCCGGCTAGCGGCGAACAATGAGCAGTTCTTC.

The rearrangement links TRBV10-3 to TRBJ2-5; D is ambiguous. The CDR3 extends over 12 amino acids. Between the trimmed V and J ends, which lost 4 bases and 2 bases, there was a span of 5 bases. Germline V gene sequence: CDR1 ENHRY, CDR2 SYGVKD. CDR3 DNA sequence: TGTGCCATCAGTGTGGCACAAGAGACCCAGTACTTC. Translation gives CAISVAQETQYF.

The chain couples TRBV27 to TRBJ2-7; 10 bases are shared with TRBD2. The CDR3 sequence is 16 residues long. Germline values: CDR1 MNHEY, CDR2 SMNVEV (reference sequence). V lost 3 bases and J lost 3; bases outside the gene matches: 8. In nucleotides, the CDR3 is TGTGCCAGCAGTTTTGGGCTAGCGGGAGCCGGCTACGAGCAGTACTTC. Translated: CASSFGLAGAGYEQYF.

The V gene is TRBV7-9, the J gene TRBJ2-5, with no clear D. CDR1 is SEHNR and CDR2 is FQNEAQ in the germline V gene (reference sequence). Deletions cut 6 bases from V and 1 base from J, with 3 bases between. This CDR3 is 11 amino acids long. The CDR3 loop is CASRGQETQYF. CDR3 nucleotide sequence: TGTGCCAGCAGGGGCCAAGAGACCCAGTACTTC. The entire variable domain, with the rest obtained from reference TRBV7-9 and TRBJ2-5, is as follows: DTGVSQNPRHKITKRGQNVTFRCDPISEHNRLYWYRQTLGQGPEFLTYFQNEAQLEKSRLLSDRFSAERPKGSFSTLEIQRTEQGDSAMYLCASRGQETQYFGPGTRLLVL.

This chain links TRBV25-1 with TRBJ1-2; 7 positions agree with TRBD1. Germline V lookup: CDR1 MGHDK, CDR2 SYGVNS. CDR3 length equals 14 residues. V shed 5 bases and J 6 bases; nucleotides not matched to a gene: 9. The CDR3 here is CASSTGESRHGYTF. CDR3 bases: TGTGCCAGCAGTACAGGGGAGAGTCGACATGGCTACACCTTC.

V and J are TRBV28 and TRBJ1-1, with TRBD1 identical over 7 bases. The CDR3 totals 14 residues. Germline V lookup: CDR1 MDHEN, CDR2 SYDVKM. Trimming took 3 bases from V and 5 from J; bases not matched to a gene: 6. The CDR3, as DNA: TGTGCCAGCAGTTTTCAGGGGGGAGGAACTGAAGCTTTCTTT. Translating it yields CASSFQGGGTEAFF.

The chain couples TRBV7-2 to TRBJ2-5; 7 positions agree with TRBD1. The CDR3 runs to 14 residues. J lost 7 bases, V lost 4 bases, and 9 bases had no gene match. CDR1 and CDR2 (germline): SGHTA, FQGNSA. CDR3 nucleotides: TGTGCCAGCAGCTCCGGGACAGCCCCCAGGACCCAGTACTTC. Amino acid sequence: CASSSGTAPRTQYF.

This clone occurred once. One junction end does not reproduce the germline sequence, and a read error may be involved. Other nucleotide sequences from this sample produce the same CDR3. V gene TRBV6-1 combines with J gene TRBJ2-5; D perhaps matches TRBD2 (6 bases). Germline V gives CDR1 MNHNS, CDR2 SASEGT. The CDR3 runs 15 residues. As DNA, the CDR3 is TGCGCCAGCAGTGAATTTAGAGCGGGCCAAGAGACCCAGTACTTC. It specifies CASSEFRAGQETQYF.

CDR3 nucleotide sequence: TGTGCCACCAGCAGAGATCCTGGCAAGAATGAAAAACTGTTTTTT. Its protein is CATSRDPGKNEKLFF. The chain carries TRBV15 and TRBJ1-4; no clear D. With 0 bases removed from V and 5 bases from J, the gap between germline ends came to 10 bases. Germline V lookup: CDR1 LNHNV, CDR2 YYDKDF (reference sequence). This CDR3 comprises 15 residues.

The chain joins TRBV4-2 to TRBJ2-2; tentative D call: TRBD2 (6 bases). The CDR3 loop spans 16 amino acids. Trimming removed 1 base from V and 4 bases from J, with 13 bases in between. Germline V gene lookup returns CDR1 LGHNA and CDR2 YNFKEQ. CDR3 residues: CASSQVGTSATGELFF. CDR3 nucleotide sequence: TGTGCCAGCAGCCAAGTTGGGACTTCCGCCACCGGGGAGCTGTTTTTT.

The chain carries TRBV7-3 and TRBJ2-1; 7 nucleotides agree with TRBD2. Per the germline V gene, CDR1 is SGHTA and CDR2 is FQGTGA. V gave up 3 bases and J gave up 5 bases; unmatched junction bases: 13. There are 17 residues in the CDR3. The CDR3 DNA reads TGTGCCAGCAGCTTGACGTTAAGAGCTAGCGGTCACAATGAGCAGTTCTTC. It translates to CASSLTLRASGHNEQFF.

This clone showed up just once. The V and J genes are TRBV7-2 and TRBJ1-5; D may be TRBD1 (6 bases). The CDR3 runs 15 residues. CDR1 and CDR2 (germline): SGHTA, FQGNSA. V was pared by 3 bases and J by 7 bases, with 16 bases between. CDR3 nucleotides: TGTGCCAGCAGCTTCAGTGCAGGGGTATGGCAGCCCCAGCATTTT. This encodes CASSFSAGVWQPQHF.

For the CDR3, the DNA is TGCAGCGTTGAAGCTCAGGAACAGGGTGGGGAGACCCAGTACTTC. Translating it yields CSVEAQEQGGETQYF. The chain uses TRBV29-1 and TRBJ2-5, with a possible D match to TRBD1 (6 bases). In germline, CDR1 is SQVTM, CDR2 ANQGSEA. The CDR3 runs 15 residues. V lost 1 base, J lost 5 bases, and 17 bases lay in between.

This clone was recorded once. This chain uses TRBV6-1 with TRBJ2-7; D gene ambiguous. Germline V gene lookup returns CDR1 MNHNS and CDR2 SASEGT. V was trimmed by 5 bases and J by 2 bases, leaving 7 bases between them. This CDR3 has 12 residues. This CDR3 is CASSPRPYEQYF. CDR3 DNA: TGTGCCAGCAGTCCAAGGCCCTACGAGCAGTACTTC.

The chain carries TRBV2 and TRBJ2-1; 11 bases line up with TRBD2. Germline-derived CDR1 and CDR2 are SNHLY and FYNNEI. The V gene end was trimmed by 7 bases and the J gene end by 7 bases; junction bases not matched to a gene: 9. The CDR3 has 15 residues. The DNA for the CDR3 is TGTGCCAGCATCGCACTAGCGGGAGTATCGAATGAGCAGTTCTTC. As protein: CASIALAGVSNEQFF.

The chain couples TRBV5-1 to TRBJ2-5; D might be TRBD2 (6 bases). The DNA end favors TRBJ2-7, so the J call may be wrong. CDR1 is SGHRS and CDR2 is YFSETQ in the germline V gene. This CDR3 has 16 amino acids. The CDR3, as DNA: TGCGCCAGCAGCCCCCCCGCCCCGGGAGCCTCCTACGAGCAGTACTTC. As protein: CASSPPAPGASYEQYF.